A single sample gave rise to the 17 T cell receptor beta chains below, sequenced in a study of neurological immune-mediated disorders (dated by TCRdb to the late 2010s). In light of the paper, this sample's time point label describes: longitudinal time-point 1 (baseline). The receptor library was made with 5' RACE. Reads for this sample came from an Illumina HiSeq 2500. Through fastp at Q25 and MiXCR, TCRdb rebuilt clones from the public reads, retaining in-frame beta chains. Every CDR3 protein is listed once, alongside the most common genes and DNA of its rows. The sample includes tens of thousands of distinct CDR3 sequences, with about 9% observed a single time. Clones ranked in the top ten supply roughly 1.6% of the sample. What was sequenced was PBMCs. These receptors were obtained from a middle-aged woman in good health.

The CDR3 is CASKMGTPGELFF. CDR3 nucleotide sequence: TGTGCAAGTAAGATGGGGACCCCCGGGGAGCTGTTTTTT. The V and J genes are TRBV6-1 and TRBJ2-2; D may match TRBD1 or TRBD2 (5 bases each). Germline CDR1 reads MNHNS; CDR2 reads SASEGT. CDR3 length equals 13 residues.

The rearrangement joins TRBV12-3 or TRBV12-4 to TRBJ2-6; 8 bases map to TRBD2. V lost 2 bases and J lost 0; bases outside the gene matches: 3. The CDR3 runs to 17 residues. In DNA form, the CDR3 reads TGTGCCAGCAGTTTAATAGCGGGACGCTCTGGGGCCAACGTCCTGACTTTC. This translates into CASSLIAGRSGANVLTF.

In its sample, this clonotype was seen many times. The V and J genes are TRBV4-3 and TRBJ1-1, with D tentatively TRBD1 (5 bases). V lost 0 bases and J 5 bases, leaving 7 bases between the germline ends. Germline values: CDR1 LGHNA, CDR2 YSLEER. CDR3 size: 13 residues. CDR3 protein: CASSQDRETEAFF. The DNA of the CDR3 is TGCGCCAGCAGCCAAGACAGGGAAACTGAAGCTTTCTTT.

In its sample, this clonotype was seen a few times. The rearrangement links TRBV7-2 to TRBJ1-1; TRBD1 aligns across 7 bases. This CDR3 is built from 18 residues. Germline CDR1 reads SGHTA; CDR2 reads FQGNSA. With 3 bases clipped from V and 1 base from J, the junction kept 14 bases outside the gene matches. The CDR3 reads CASSFISGTTGPNTEAFF. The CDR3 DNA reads TGTGCCAGCAGCTTCATCTCTGGTACGACAGGGCCGAACACTGAAGCTTTCTTT.

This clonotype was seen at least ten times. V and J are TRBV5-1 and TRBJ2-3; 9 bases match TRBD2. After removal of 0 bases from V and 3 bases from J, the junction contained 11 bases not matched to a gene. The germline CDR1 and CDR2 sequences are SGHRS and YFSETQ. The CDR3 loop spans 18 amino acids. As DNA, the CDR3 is TGCGCCAGCAGCTTGGCTCTTGTGTCTAGCGGGATGACAGATACGCAGTATTTT. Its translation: CASSLALVSSGMTDTQYF.

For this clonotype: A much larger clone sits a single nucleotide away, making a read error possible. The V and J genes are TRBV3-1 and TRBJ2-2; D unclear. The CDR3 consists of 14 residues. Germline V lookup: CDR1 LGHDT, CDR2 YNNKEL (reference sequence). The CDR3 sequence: CDSSRLANTGELFF. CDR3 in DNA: TGTGACAGCAGCAGGCTCGCGAACACCGGGGAGCTGTTTTTT. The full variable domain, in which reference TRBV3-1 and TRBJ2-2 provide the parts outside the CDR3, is DTAVSQTPKYLVTQMGNDKSIKCEQNLGHDTMYWYKQDSKKFLKIMFSYNNKELIINETVPNRFSPKSPDKAHLNLHINSLELGDSAVYFCDSSRLANTGELFFGEGSRLTVL.

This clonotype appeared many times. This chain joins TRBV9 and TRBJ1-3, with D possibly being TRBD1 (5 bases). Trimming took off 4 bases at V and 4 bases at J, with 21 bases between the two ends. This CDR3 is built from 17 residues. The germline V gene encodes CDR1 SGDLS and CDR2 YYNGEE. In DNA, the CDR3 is TGTGCCAGCAGCTCACCTCCCGGGGCCGAGTCAGGAAACACCATATATTTT. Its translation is CASSSPPGAESGNTIYF.

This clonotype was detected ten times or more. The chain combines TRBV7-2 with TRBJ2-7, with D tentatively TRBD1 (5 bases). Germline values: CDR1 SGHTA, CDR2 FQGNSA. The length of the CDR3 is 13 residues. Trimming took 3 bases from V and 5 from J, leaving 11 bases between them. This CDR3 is CASSLTVADEQYF. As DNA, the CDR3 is TGTGCCAGCAGCTTGACAGTTGCCGACGAGCAGTACTTC.

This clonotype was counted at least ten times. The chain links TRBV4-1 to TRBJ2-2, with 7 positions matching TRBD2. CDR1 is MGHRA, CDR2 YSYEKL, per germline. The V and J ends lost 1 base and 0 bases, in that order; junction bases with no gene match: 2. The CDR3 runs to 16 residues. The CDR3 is CASSQVSGANTGELFF. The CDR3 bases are TGCGCCAGCAGCCAAGTCAGCGGGGCGAACACCGGGGAGCTGTTTTTT.

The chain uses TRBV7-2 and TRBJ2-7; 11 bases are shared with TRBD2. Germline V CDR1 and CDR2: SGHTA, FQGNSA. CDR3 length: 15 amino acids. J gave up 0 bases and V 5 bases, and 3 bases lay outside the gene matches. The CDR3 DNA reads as TGTGCCAGCAGCCTTAGCGGGGGGGCCTCCTACGAGCAGTACTTC. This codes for CASSLSGGASYEQYF. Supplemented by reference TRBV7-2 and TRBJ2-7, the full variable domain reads GAGVSQSPSNKVTEKGKDVELRCDPISGHTALYWYRQSLGQGLEFLIYFQGNSAPDKSGLPSDRFSAERTGGSVSTLTIQRTQQEDSAVYLCASSLSGGASYEQYFGPGTRLTVT.

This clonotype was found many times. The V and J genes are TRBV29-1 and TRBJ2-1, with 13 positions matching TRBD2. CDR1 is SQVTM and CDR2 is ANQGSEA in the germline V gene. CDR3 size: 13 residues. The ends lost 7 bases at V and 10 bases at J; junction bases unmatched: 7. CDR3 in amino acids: CSAGLAGAREQFF. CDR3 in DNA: TGCAGCGCCGGACTAGCGGGGGCCCGGGAGCAGTTCTTC.

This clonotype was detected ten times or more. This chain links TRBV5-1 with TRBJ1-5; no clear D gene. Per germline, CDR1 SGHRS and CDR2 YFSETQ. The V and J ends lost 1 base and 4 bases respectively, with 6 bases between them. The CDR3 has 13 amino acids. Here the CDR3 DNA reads TGCGCCAGCAGCTTGTTCCCAAATCAGCCCCAGCATTTT. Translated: CASSLFPNQPQHF.

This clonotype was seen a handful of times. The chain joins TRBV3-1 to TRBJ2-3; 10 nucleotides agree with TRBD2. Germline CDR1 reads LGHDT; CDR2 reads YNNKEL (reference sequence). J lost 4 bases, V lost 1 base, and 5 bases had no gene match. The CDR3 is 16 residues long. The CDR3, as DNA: TGTGCCAGCAGCCAAGCGGGACTAGCGACGGCAGATACGCAGTATTTT. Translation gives CASSQAGLATADTQYF.

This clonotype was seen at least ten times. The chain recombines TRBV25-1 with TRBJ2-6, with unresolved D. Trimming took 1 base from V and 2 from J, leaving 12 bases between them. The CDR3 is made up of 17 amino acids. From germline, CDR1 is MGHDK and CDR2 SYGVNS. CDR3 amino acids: CASSELGGRPGANVLTF. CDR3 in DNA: TGTGCCAGCAGTGAATTAGGTGGACGGCCTGGGGCCAACGTCCTGACTTTC. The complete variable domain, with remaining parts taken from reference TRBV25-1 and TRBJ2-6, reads EADIYQTPRYLVIGTGKKITLECSQTMGHDKMYWYQQDPGMELHLIHYSYGVNSTEKGDLSSESTVSRIRTEHFPLTLESARPSHTSQYLCASSELGGRPGANVLTFGAGSRLTVL.

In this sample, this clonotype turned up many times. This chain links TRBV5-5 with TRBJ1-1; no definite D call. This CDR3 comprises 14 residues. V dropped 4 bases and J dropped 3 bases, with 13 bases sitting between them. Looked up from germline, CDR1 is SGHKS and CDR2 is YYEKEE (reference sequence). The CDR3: CASSPAGRDTEAFF. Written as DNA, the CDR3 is TGTGCCAGCAGCCCCGCAGGCCGAGACACTGAAGCTTTCTTT.

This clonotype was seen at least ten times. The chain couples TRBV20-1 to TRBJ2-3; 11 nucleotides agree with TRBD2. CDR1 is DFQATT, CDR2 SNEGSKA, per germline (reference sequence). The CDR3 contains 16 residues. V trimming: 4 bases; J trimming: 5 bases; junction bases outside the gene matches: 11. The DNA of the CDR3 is TGCAGTGCTACCGAAGGACTAGCGGGTCTCGGAGATACGCAGTATTTT. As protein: CSATEGLAGLGDTQYF.

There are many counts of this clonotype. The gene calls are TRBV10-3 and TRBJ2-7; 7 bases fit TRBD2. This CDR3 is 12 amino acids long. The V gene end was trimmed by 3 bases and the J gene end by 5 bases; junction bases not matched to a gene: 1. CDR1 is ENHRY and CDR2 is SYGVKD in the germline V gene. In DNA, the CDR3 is TGTGCCATCAGTGATCGGGGGGACGAGCAGTACTTC. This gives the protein CAISDRGDEQYF.